The 22 T cell receptor beta chains below come from one sample, sequenced in a study of PD-L1 blockade in urothelial cancer. This table comes from immunoSEQ multiplex PCR, and its TCRdb copy is limited to in-frame clones, with some not included. This sample yields roughly 87,000 clones, of which roughly 90% are seen a single time; roughly 0.88% belongs to the top ten. Time point indicated: pretreatment peripheral blood. The material sequenced was PBMCs, taken around atezolizumab (anti-PD-L1) treatment. These TCRs come from a woman of 80 years or more with urothelial cancer.

The gene calls are TRBV18 and TRBJ1-2; 8 bases match TRBD1. Germline loops: CDR1 KGHSH, CDR2 LQKENI. The CDR3 has 14 residues. Trimming removed 4 bases from V and 5 bases from J; junction bases left unmatched: 6. The CDR3 loop reads CASSLDRDFYGYTF. The CDR3 DNA reads as TGTGCCAGCTCACTGGACAGGGACTTTTATGGCTACACCTTC.

The CDR3 sequence is CASSLPAPANYGYTF. The CDR3 bases are TGTGCCAGCAGTTTACCCGCCCCGGCTAACTATGGCTACACCTTC. The J gene is TRBJ1-2, the V gene TRBV28; D is unclear. CDR1 and CDR2 (germline): MDHEN, SYDVKM. The germline V and J ends were trimmed by 2 bases and 0 bases, with 10 bases remaining between them. The CDR3 spans 15 residues.

The genes are TRBV6-1 and TRBJ2-7, with D perhaps TRBD1 (5 bases). V lost 6 bases and J 7 bases, leaving 16 bases between the germline ends. This CDR3 region has 13 residues. From germline, CDR1 is MNHNS and CDR2 SASEGT. The CDR3 spells CASSSGLVLEQYF. In nucleotides, the CDR3 is TGTGCCAGCAGCTCAGGGCTGGTTTTGGAGCAGTACTTC.

The rearrangement uses TRBV28 and TRBJ1-3, with TRBD1 identical over 7 bases. This CDR3 is 15 amino acids long. Germline V gene data show CDR1 as MDHEN and CDR2 as SYDVKM. The V and J ends lost 7 bases and 0 bases, in that order; junction bases with no gene match: 6. CDR3 residues: CASIEQGFSGNTIYF. CDR3 nucleotide sequence: TGTGCCAGCATTGAACAGGGGTTCTCTGGAAACACCATATATTTT.

The genes are TRBV9 and TRBJ2-7, with D possibly TRBD2 on 5 matching bases. Trimming pared 4 bases from V and 6 bases from J, leaving 17 bases between. CDR3 length: 14 residues. Germline CDR1 reads SGDLS; CDR2 reads YYNGEE. CDR3 protein: CASSLGMVSAEQYF. The CDR3 region has the DNA TGTGCCAGCAGCCTGGGGATGGTTAGCGCCGAGCAGTACTTC.

This clone was observed a few times. CDR3 sequence (DNA): TGTGCCAGCAGCGTTCCCCGGGACTCCCTGTTTCTTGAGCAGTTCTTC. This sequence encodes CASSVPRDSLFLEQFF. This chain uses TRBV14 with TRBJ2-1, with D perhaps TRBD2 (6 bases). Trimming pared 5 bases from V and 9 bases from J, leaving 23 bases between. CDR3 length: 16 amino acids. The germline V gene has CDR1 SGHDN and CDR2 FVKESK. Supplemented by reference TRBV14 and TRBJ2-1, the full variable domain reads EAGVTQFPSHSVIEKGQTVTLRCDPISGHDNLYWYRRVMGKEIKFLLHFVKESKQDESGMPNNRFLAERTGGTYSTLKVQPAELEDSGVYFCASSVPRDSLFLEQFFGPGTRLTVL.

This clone was found once. The chain recombines TRBV30 with TRBJ1-2; 11 nucleotides align to TRBD1. V was clipped by 5 bases and J by 8 bases; unmatched bases: 10. Germline CDR1 reads GTSNPN; CDR2 reads SVGIG (reference sequence). The CDR3 runs 14 residues. The DNA of the CDR3 is TGTGCCTGGGGGGGGACAGGGGGAATTGAGGGCTACACCTTC. Amino acids: CAWGGTGGIEGYTF.

The CDR3 protein is CASSAGQGPYGYTF. The DNA for the CDR3 is TGTGCCAGCAGCGCCGGACAGGGCCCCTATGGCTACACCTTC. The chain joins TRBV9 to TRBJ1-2, with 8 bases aligning to TRBD1. The CDR3 covers 14 residues. J was trimmed by 4 bases and V by 3 bases; bases with no gene match: 5. CDR1 is SGDLS and CDR2 is YYNGEE in the germline V gene.

The CDR3 reads CASSRTGFGNTIYF. The CDR3 nucleotides are TGTGCCAGCAGCCGGACAGGGTTCGGAAACACCATATATTTT. This sequence joins TRBV7-2 and TRBJ1-3; 8 bases map to TRBD1. The CDR3 contains 14 residues. Germline V lookup: CDR1 SGHTA, CDR2 FQGNSA. Germline trimming cut 5 bases from V and 4 bases from J; bases unmatched to any gene: 4.

The V call is TRBV29-1, the J call TRBJ1-1; 7 bases agree with TRBD1. Per the germline V gene, CDR1 is SQVTM and CDR2 is ANQGSEA. V was clipped by 2 bases and J by 11 bases; unmatched bases: 5. The CDR3 runs to 11 residues. CDR3 protein: CSVELDRAAFF. In nucleotides, the CDR3 is TGCAGCGTTGAACTAGACAGGGCTGCTTTCTTT.

This clone was detected only once. J is TRBJ2-1 and V is TRBV9; TRBD2 aligns across 15 bases. Trimming took 3 bases from V and 4 from J; bases not matched to a gene: 5. CDR3 length: 17 amino acids. Germline loops: CDR1 SGDLS, CDR2 YYNGEE. The CDR3 DNA sequence: TGTGCCAGCAGCGCCGGACTAGCGGGAGGGGGGTACAATGAGCAGTTCTTC. It encodes CASSAGLAGGGYNEQFF.

The CDR3: CASSPSDRGNRYEQYF. In nucleotides, the CDR3 is TGTGCCAGCAGTCCATCCGACAGGGGGAATCGCTACGAGCAGTACTTC. The chain recombines TRBV6-6 with TRBJ2-7; 9 bases map to TRBD1. The CDR3 consists of 16 residues. Germline loops: CDR1 MNHNY, CDR2 SVGAGI (reference sequence). V shed 5 bases and J 3 bases; nucleotides not matched to a gene: 11.

This clone was counted a single time. The rearrangement uses TRBV5-1 and TRBJ1-1; 9 bases are shared with TRBD1. The CDR3 covers 16 residues. The germline CDR1 and CDR2 sequences are SGHRS and YFSETQ. V lost 2 bases, J lost 1 base, and 6 bases stayed unmatched. In nucleotides, the CDR3 is TGCGCCAGCAGCTTTCGACAGGGGGGACCGAACACTGAAGCTTTCTTT. It codes for CASSFRQGGPNTEAFF.

The rearrangement uses TRBV6-1 and TRBJ1-1, with TRBD1 identical over 8 bases. The CDR3 covers 11 residues. Per germline, CDR1 MNHNS and CDR2 SASEGT. The V gene end was trimmed by 2 bases and the J gene end by 14 bases; junction bases not matched to a gene: 4. The CDR3 DNA reads as TGTGCCAGCAGTGAATCCCAGGGGGCGTTCTTT. Protein product: CASSESQGAFF.

A single count supports this clone. The chain joins TRBV28 to TRBJ2-5; 8 positions match TRBD2. Per germline, CDR1 MDHEN and CDR2 SYDVKM. The CDR3 totals 16 residues. V dropped 4 bases and J dropped 5; count of bases not matched to a gene: 12. Here the CDR3 reads CASSSGGVHSRETQYF. The DNA for the CDR3 is TGTGCCAGCAGTTCGGGGGGGGTACACTCAAGGGAGACCCAGTACTTC.

The chain combines TRBV21-1 with TRBJ2-4; the table's D call, TRBD1, has no DNA check behind it. TRBV21-1 is termed a pseudogene. The CDR3 consists of 14 residues. The CDR3 sequence: CARRDRGTKNIQYF. In DNA form, the CDR3 reads TGTGCCAGGAGGGACAGGGGAACCAAAAACATTCAGTACTTC.

The chain links TRBV7-3 to TRBJ1-5; D remains unclear. V lost 2 bases and J lost 4, with 6 bases in between. Germline V gene sequence: CDR1 SGHTA, CDR2 FQGTGA. The CDR3 has 13 amino acids. CDR3 residues: CASSLGRNQPQHF. DNA of the CDR3: TGTGCCAGCAGCTTAGGGAGAAATCAGCCCCAGCATTTT. The whole variable domain, remainder taken from reference TRBV7-3 and TRBJ1-5, is GAGVSQTPSNKVTEKGKYVELRCDPISGHTALYWYRQSLGQGPEFLIYFQGTGAADDSGLPNDRFFAVRPEGSVSTLKIQRTERGDSAVYLCASSLGRNQPQHFGDGTRLSIL.

The J gene is TRBJ1-1, the V gene TRBV10-3; tentatively, D is TRBD1 (6 bases). The germline V and J ends were trimmed by 4 bases and 1 base, with 10 bases remaining between them. The germline V gene encodes CDR1 ENHRY and CDR2 SYGVKD. This CDR3 has 14 amino acids. The CDR3 spells CAISGGGANTEAFF. The CDR3 nucleotides read TGTGCCATCAGTGGTGGGGGGGCGAACACTGAAGCTTTCTTT.

This sequence joins TRBV12-5 and TRBJ2-3, with a weak D call TRBD1 (5 bases). The V end lost 1 base, the J end lost 0 bases, and 11 bases lay between the germline ends. The germline V gene has CDR1 LGHNT and CDR2 FRNRAP. The CDR3 sequence is 16 residues long. The CDR3 region is CASGLGQTISTDTQYF. CDR3 DNA sequence: TGTGCTAGTGGTTTGGGACAGACGATAAGCACAGATACGCAGTATTTT.

This clone was observed a single time. The V call is TRBV11-1, the J call TRBJ2-7; 11 bases fit TRBD2. Trimming cost V 6 bases and J 1 base; bases outside gene matches: 2. Germline CDR1 SGHAT, CDR2 FQDESV (reference sequence). CDR3 length: 14 amino acids. CDR3 loop: CASSGTSGSYEQYF. The CDR3 coding sequence is TGTGCCAGCAGTGGGACTAGCGGATCCTACGAGCAGTACTTC.

The chain links TRBV12-5 to TRBJ2-2; D not resolved. The germline V gene has CDR1 LGHNT and CDR2 FRNRAP. CDR3 length equals 16 residues. Deletions cut 5 bases from V and 4 bases from J, with 17 bases between. In nucleotides, the CDR3 is TGTGCTAGTGGTACCACGCACGGGTCGAGCACCGGGGAGCTGTTTTTT. This translates into CASGTTHGSSTGELFF.

The rearrangement uses TRBV27 and TRBJ2-1; 9 positions match TRBD2. The CDR3 runs to 17 residues. Germline V gene lookup returns CDR1 MNHEY and CDR2 SMNVEV (reference sequence). The trim removed 2 bases at V and 4 bases at J, leaving 9 bases unmatched. This CDR3 is CASSLEWREGFYNEQFF. CDR3 nucleotide sequence: TGTGCCAGCAGTTTAGAGTGGCGGGAGGGGTTTTACAATGAGCAGTTCTTC.